The TCR beta chain described here comes from a study of radiotherapy plus CTLA-4 blockade in lung cancer (dated by TCRdb to the late 2010s). General notes on the study: Among enrolled patients, approximately 19% had an objective response and roughly 30% reached disease control.

The V and J ends are trimmed by 1 base and 9 bases, leaving 12 bases between them. The germline V gene supplies CDR1 MNHEY and CDR2 SVGAGI. The cysteine opens and the phenylalanine closes a CDR3 of 13 amino acids. Only CDR3 DNA remains: 39 bases, in frame from the first base. The study tested focal radiation therapy combined with CTLA-4 blockade (ipilimumab) in patients with chemo-refractory metastatic non-small-cell lung cancer. The library was built by means of the immunoSEQ multiplex PCR assay. This is the immuneACCESS table as TCRdb keeps it, with only in-frame sequences that have V and J called. A part of the clones is gone; compared with another copy, unresolved V genes explain less than half, and the rest is unexplained. The sample table shows around 65,000 clones, and 60% to 85% are seen once. Of the sample, roughly 4.7% is held by the ten largest clones. Broad study findings and their caveats: TCR clones derived from tumors expanded in peripheral blood after treatment with radiotherapy and ipilimumab. The strongest predictors of response, as reported, were early dynamic changes in blood T cell clones along with a rise in serum interferon-beta after radiation.

A word on this clone: What this receptor recognizes is not known. Per-base qualities were not stored, and no clone one base away is much larger.

Source: peripheral blood, taken from a patient treated with radiotherapy plus ipilimumab. The origin of this receptor is a human donor with non-small cell lung cancer who had a complete response to radiotherapy plus ipilimumab. The chain couples TRBV6-5 to TRBJ2-5; a tentative D match to TRBD2 spans 6 bases. Read as DNA, the sequence is TGTGCCAGCAGTTACTTGGCGGGGCGGGCCCAGTACTTC. This gives the protein CASSYLAGRAQYF.